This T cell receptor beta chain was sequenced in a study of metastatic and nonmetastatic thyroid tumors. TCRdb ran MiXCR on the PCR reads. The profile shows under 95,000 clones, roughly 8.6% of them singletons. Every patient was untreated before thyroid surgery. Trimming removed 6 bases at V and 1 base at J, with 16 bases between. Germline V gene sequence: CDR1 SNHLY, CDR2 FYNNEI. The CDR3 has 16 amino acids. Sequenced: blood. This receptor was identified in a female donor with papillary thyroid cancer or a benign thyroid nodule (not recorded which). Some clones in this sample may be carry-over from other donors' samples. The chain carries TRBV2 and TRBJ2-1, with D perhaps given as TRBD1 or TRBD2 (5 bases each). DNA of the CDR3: TGTGCCAGCAGCTGGGACCTGGAGGTATCCTACAATGAGCAGTTCTTC. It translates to CASSWDLEVSYNEQFF.